Below, 7 T cell receptor beta chains from the same sample are listed, as sequenced in a study of cytomegalovirus exposure and HLA in healthy donors. The PCR was carried out with 60 Vbeta primers and 13 Jbeta primers. The protocol was immunoSEQ multiplex PCR, while the TCRdb copy is restricted to in-frame clones and leaves out a portion. Counted here are about 170,000 clones, 65% to 85% occurring once; the ten biggest clones make up roughly 0.69%. The sample was PBMCs. All receptors come from a young woman in good health and CMV-seronegative.

V is TRBV7-9 and J is TRBJ2-7; 10 positions agree with TRBD1. The CDR3 consists of 15 residues. V was clipped by 3 bases and J by 2 bases; unmatched bases: 4. Per the germline V gene, CDR1 is SEHNR and CDR2 is FQNEAQ (reference sequence). CDR3 sequence (DNA): TGTGCCAGCAGCTTGGACAGGGGGGGAACCTACGAGCAGTACTTC. Its translation is CASSLDRGGTYEQYF.

The V call is TRBV5-4, the J call TRBJ1-1, with D perhaps TRBD1 (5 bases). The CDR3 covers 14 residues. V shed 4 bases and J shed 0 bases, with 10 bases lying between them. The germline V gene has CDR1 SGHNT and CDR2 YYREEE (reference sequence). DNA of the CDR3: TGTGCCAGCAGCGCGGGACGGATGAACACTGAAGCTTTCTTT. It specifies CASSAGRMNTEAFF.

The chain carries TRBV7-2 and TRBJ2-2, with D uncertain. V was pared by 1 base and J by 9 bases, with 12 bases between. Germline values: CDR1 SGHTA, CDR2 FQGNSA. The CDR3 loop spans 14 amino acids. The CDR3 sequence: CASSLVNGLRELFF. The CDR3 bases are TGTGCCAGCAGCTTAGTTAACGGGTTGAGGGAGCTGTTTTTT.

This clone was observed a few times. The chain uses TRBV2 and TRBJ1-5, with TRBD1 matching over 8 bases. This CDR3 has 14 amino acids. V shed 5 bases, J shed 5 bases, and the junction held 5 bases outside the gene matches. Germline V gene lookup returns CDR1 SNHLY and CDR2 FYNNEI. CDR3 region: CASSYDRGDQPQHF. The CDR3 DNA is TGTGCCAGCAGTTATGACAGGGGTGATCAGCCCCAGCATTTT.

This rearrangement joins TRBV5-4 to TRBJ2-4, with a weak D call TRBD2 (6 bases). Trimming removed 3 bases from V and 7 bases from J, with 8 bases in between. This CDR3 contains 12 residues. Germline loops: CDR1 SGHNT, CDR2 YYREEE (reference sequence). CDR3 DNA sequence: TGTGCCAGCAGCTCCCGGGGGAACATTCAGTACTTC. It codes for CASSSRGNIQYF.

CDR3: CASSEGDTNTEAFF. The CDR3 DNA is TGTGCCAGCAGTGAAGGGGACACGAACACTGAAGCTTTCTTT. The chain uses TRBV6-5 and TRBJ1-1; possibly TRBD1 for D (6 bases). Germline V gives CDR1 MNHEY, CDR2 SVGAGI. V gave up 5 bases and J gave up 1 base, with 11 bases separating them. There are 14 residues in the CDR3.

This sequence joins TRBV28 and TRBJ2-7; D may be TRBD2 (5 bases). The CDR3 is made up of 16 amino acids. Germline V gives CDR1 MDHEN, CDR2 SYDVKM. V was clipped by 4 bases and J by 6 bases, with 22 bases between them. The CDR3 region is CASSSDAGPPGTEQYF. The CDR3 nucleotides read TGTGCCAGCAGTTCCGATGCCGGGCCTCCGGGAACCGAGCAGTACTTC.